A single sample is the source of the 12 T cell receptor beta chains below, sequenced in a study of CXCR3-negative and CXCR3-positive naive CD8 T cells. Whole-study findings and limits: CXCR3-expressing naive cells carried TRB CDR3s more hydrophobic than those of CXCR3-negative naive cells.

The TRB cDNA libraries were prepared by 5' RACE with UMI labels. From its re-call of the 5' RACE reads, TCRdb lists each CDR3 protein once, without DNA. Its table lists over 95,000 distinct CDR3 sequences. These TCRs are of unknown antigen specificity. The sequenced material came from naive CXCR3+ CD8+ T cells from blood. Described subset: CD45RO-CCR7+CD27+CD95- naive CD8+ T cells expressing CXCR3 (TNR3+). All receptors come from a human donor in good health. Some clones in this sample may be carry-over from other donors' samples.

J is TRBJ2-2 and V is TRBV12-3 or TRBV12-4. The CDR3 contains 15 residues. This CDR3 reads CASSGAGCLRRELFF.

CDR3 in amino acids: CASSLDRYEQYF. The rearrangement links TRBV12-3 or TRBV12-4 to TRBJ2-7. The CDR3 length is 12 residues.

This chain connects TRBV7-9 to TRBJ1-1. The CDR3 loop spans 15 amino acids. The germline V gene has CDR1 SEHNR and CDR2 FQNEAQ (reference sequence). The CDR3 sequence is CASSPPTAGSTEAFF.

J is TRBJ1-5 and V is TRBV15; TCRdb proposes TRBD1, but this gene call is untestable without DNA. CDR1 LNHNV and CDR2 YYDKDF come from the germline V gene (reference sequence). CDR3 size: 15 residues. CDR3 sequence: CATSKTGGQNQPQHF.

The V gene is TRBV29-1, the J gene TRBJ2-6; no DNA is available, so the TRBD1 call from TCRdb remains unchecked. The CDR3 has 15 amino acids. CDR1 and CDR2 from the germline V gene are SQVTM and ANQGSEA. CDR3: CSVAGVSSGANVLTF.

V gene TRBV4-3 combines with J gene TRBJ2-7; TCRdb picks TRBD1, but there is no DNA to check that call. CDR1 and CDR2 (germline): LGHNA, YSLEER. This CDR3 has 14 amino acids. CDR3 sequence reads: CASSLGDRNYEQYF.

V gene TRBV15 combines with J gene TRBJ1-2. The CDR3 is 17 residues long. Germline V gives CDR1 LNHNV, CDR2 YYDKDF (reference sequence). CDR3: CATSRDRGPGGNYGYTF. The entire variable domain, with the rest obtained from reference TRBV15 and TRBJ1-2, is as follows: DAMVIQNPRYQVTQFGKPVTLSCSQTLNHNVMYWYQQKSSQAPKLLFHYYDKDFNNEADTPDNFQSRRPNTSFCFLDIRSPGLGDTAMYLCATSRDRGPGGNYGYTFGSGTRLTVV.

The J gene is TRBJ1-1, the V gene TRBV5-6. The germline V gene encodes CDR1 SGHDT and CDR2 YYEEEE. CDR3 length: 14 residues. CDR3 amino acids: CASSFGDMNTEAFF.

The chain combines TRBV9 with TRBJ2-7; TCRdb gives TRBD1 as the D gene, but with no DNA this cannot be confirmed. Germline V gives CDR1 SGDLS, CDR2 YYNGEE. This CDR3 has 15 amino acids. The CDR3 spells CASSGAGTGDHEQYF.

The CDR3: CASRGLSFYGYTF. The genes are TRBV28 and TRBJ1-2; TCRdb proposes TRBD1, but this gene call is untestable without DNA. This CDR3 region has 13 residues. The germline gives CDR1 MDHEN, CDR2 SYDVKM.

V usage is TRBV29-1 and J usage is TRBJ2-7; TCRdb calls TRBD1, which cannot be checked without DNA. The CDR3 runs to 16 residues. The V gene's germline CDR1 is SQVTM and CDR2 ANQGSEA. The CDR3 sequence is CSVEGSTGGISYEQYF.

The chain joins TRBV4-2 to TRBJ2-7; there is no DNA to check the TCRdb D call of TRBD1. This CDR3 spans 15 amino acids. The germline gives CDR1 LGHNA, CDR2 YNFKEQ. CDR3 sequence: CASSLTGTGAYEQYF.